These 6 T cell receptor beta chains were sequenced from one sample in a study of OX40 agonist ivuxolimab in advanced cancers. Assay: immunoSEQ multiplex PCR; the TCRdb copy retains only in-frame clones and omits some. The repertoire has tens of thousands of clones, 83% of them found once; the top ten carry roughly 3.2%. The sample in question was CD4+ or CD8+ T cells sorted from blood, obtained in a trial of the OX40 agonist ivuxolimab. These receptor sequences come from an adult with an advanced solid tumor such as melanoma, head and neck, liver or kidney cancer.

V is TRBV6-1 and J is TRBJ2-6; D is unresolved. Germline assignment: CDR1 MNHNS and CDR2 SASEGT. The CDR3 has 16 residues. V shed 0 bases and J shed 0 bases, with 6 bases lying between them. The CDR3 region is CASSEASSSGANVLTF. CDR3 bases: TGTGCCAGCAGTGAAGCAAGCAGCTCTGGGGCCAACGTCCTGACTTTC.

The rearrangement uses TRBV6-1 and TRBJ2-3; weak D call: TRBD2 (5 bases). Germline-derived CDR1 and CDR2 are MNHNS and SASEGT. The CDR3 spans 13 residues. Trimming removed 7 bases at V and 0 bases at J, with 8 bases between. The CDR3: CASTEGSTDTQYF. The DNA of the CDR3 is TGTGCCAGCACCGAGGGAAGCACAGATACGCAGTATTTT.

This chain uses TRBV5-6 with TRBJ2-2; either TRBD1 or TRBD2 may supply D (5 bases each). V dropped 4 bases and J dropped 5 bases, with 18 bases sitting between them. CDR3 length: 16 amino acids. CDR1 and CDR2 from the germline V gene are SGHDT and YYEEEE. The CDR3 nucleotides read TGTGCCAGCAGCCCTCCGGTGCAGGGAGTGACCGGGGAGCTGTTTTTT. This sequence encodes CASSPPVQGVTGELFF.

V gene TRBV5-1 combines with J gene TRBJ1-1; the D gene is possibly TRBD1 (6 bases). Trimming cost V 5 bases and J 1 base, with 15 bases left between them. Germline CDR1 is SGHRS and CDR2 is YFSETQ. This CDR3 comprises 15 residues. The CDR3 nucleotides read TGCGCCAGCAGACCAGAGGGGGGAAGGAACACTGAAGCTTTCTTT. This gives the protein CASRPEGGRNTEAFF. Supplemented by reference TRBV5-1 and TRBJ1-1, the full variable domain reads KAGVTQTPRYLIKTRGQQVTLSCSPISGHRSVSWYQQTPGQGLQFLFEYFSETQRNKGNFPGRFSGRQFSNSRSEMNVSTLELGDSALYLCASRPEGGRNTEAFFGQGTRLTVV.

The V call is TRBV5-1, the J call TRBJ2-3, with a possible D match to TRBD1 (7 bases). This CDR3 has 18 amino acids. V dropped 2 bases and J dropped 0 bases, with 19 bases sitting between them. Looked up from germline, CDR1 is SGHRS and CDR2 is YFSETQ. In DNA, the CDR3 is TGCGCCAGCAGCTTTTCGCAGGGGGGATTATCTAGCACAGATACGCAGTATTTT. This sequence encodes CASSFSQGGLSSTDTQYF.

This sequence joins TRBV10-1 and TRBJ2-3, with a possible D match to TRBD2 (6 bases). V lost 2 bases and J 5 bases, leaving 11 bases between the germline ends. The CDR3 covers 14 residues. Per the germline V gene, CDR1 is WNHNN and CDR2 is SYGVQD (reference sequence). The CDR3 DNA reads TGCGCCAGCAGTGAGCCGGGAGAGGGAGATACGCAGTATTTT. This sequence encodes CASSEPGEGDTQYF.